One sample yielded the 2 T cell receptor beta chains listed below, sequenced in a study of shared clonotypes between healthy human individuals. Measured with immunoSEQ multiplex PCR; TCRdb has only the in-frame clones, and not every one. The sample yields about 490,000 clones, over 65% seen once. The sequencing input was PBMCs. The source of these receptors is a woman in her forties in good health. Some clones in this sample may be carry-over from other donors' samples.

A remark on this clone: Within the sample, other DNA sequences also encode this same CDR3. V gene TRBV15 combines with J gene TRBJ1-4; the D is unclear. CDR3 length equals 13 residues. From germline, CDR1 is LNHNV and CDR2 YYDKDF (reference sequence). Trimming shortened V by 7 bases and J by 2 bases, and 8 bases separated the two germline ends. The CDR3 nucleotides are TGTGCCACCACCCAAGGGACTAATGAAAAACTGTTTTTT. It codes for CATTQGTNEKLFF.

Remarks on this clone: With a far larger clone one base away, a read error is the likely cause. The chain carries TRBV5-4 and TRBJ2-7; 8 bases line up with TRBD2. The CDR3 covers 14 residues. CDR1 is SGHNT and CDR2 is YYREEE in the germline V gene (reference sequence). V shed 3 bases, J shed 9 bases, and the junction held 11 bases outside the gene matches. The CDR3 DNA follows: TGTGCCAGCAGCTGGCGGGGGGCCGTCGACGGGCAGTACTTC. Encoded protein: CASSWRGAVDGQYF.